This TCR beta chain is from a study of neurological immune-mediated disorders. Findings of the study overall: None of the CDR3 amino acid sequences of expanded clones were shared across subjects, and this suggested private repertoires in all groups.

CDR3 length: 18 residues. Germline V CDR1 and CDR2: SGDLS, YYNGEE. The ends were cut back, 2 bases at V and 2 bases at J, with 20 bases in the middle. Time point: longitudinal time-point 1 (baseline). Using its own MiXCR run on the 5' RACE reads, TCRdb lists one record per CDR3 protein. The top ten clones hold approximately 4.6% of a sample with tens of thousands of distinct CDR3 sequences, approximately 15% of them seen once. Ten or more counts support this clonotype. Its specificity is not known. The sequencing sample was made of PBMCs. V is TRBV9 and J is TRBJ1-5; D gene ambiguous. The TCR comes from a female donor with HTLV-1-associated myelopathy (HAM/TSP). The CDR3 DNA follows: TGTGCCAGCAGCGTTCCGGGCACCAGACTTTTGGGCAATCAGCCCCAGCATTTT. This codes for CASSVPGTRLLGNQPQHF.